A selection of T cell receptor beta chains follows, all from one sample in a study of blood T cell repertoires in COVID-19. Produced via immunoSEQ multiplex PCR; TCRdb's table is partial and in-frame only. The sample contains about 440,000 clones, approximately 90% of which appear only once. Sequencing used peripheral blood. These receptors all stem from a woman in her thirties with acute or convalescent COVID-19. Each CDR3 is given with its conserved first and last residue. The order of the fields is D gene, clone size, J gene, V gene, CDR3 protein, CDR3 DNA. A D gene is named only where the DNA matches it firmly. Size tells how often a clone was seen (once, few, many) or the class of an expanded clone, and some rows leave it out.

D: TRBD2
size: .
J: TRBJ2-1
V: TRBV9
CDR3: CASSPTSGALIEQFF
DNA: TGTGCCAGCAGCCCAACTAGCGGGGCCCTCATTGAGCAGTTCTTC

D: TRBD2
size: .
J: TRBJ2-5
V: TRBV15
CDR3: CATSRNPGGAETQYF
DNA: TGTGCCACCAGCAGAAACCCGGGGGGTGCGGAGACCCAGTACTTC

D: .
size: .
J: TRBJ2-3
V: TRBV5-1
CDR3: CASSFRGRSTDTQYF
DNA: TGCGCCAGCAGCTTTCGGGGGAGGAGCACAGATACGCAGTATTTT

D: TRBD2
size: .
J: TRBJ2-1
V: TRBV7-2
CDR3: CASSLGSGFGNEQFF
DNA: TGTGCCAGCAGCTTGGGTAGCGGGTTTGGAAATGAGCAGTTCTTC

D: .
size: once
J: TRBJ2-2
V: TRBV3-1/TRBV3-2
CDR3: CTSSQDSRGGVTGELFF
DNA: TGTACCAGCAGCCAAGATTCAAGGGGCGGGGTCACCGGGGAGCTGTTTTTT

D: TRBD1
size: .
J: TRBJ1-4
V: TRBV2
CDR3: CASSENQDREKLFF
DNA: TGTGCCAGCAGTGAAAACCAGGACAGGGAAAAACTGTTTTTT

D: TRBD2
size: once
J: TRBJ2-1
V: TRBV27
CDR3: CASSLGLDPYNEQFF
DNA: TGTGCCAGCAGTTTAGGACTAGACCCCTACAATGAGCAGTTCTTC

D: .
size: .
J: TRBJ2-7
V: TRBV10-3
CDR3: CAISDIRQATYEQYF
DNA: TGTGCCATCAGTGATATTCGACAGGCAACCTACGAGCAGTACTTC

D: TRBD1
size: .
J: TRBJ1-4
V: TRBV10-2
CDR3: CASSQGVREKLFF
DNA: TGCGCCAGCAGCCAGGGGGTTCGGGAAAAACTGTTTTTT

D: TRBD2
size: .
J: TRBJ2-5
V: TRBV29-1
CDR3: CSVGGLAGGPVAQYF
DNA: TGCAGCGTTGGGGGACTAGCGGGGGGTCCCGTGGCCCAGTACTTC

D: .
size: .
J: TRBJ2-7
V: TRBV5-6
CDR3: CASSPYRQATSYEQYF
DNA: TGTGCCAGCAGCCCTTACAGGCAAGCCACCTCCTACGAGCAGTACTTC

D: TRBD2
size: .
J: TRBJ2-1
V: TRBV2
CDR3: CASSLRLAGGEYNEQFF
DNA: TGTGCCAGCAGTTTGAGACTAGCGGGGGGCGAGTACAATGAGCAGTTCTTC

D: .
size: once
J: TRBJ2-3
V: TRBV25-1
CDR3: CASRSVTGFPADTQYF
DNA: TGTGCCAGCAGATCCGTAACGGGGTTTCCCGCAGATACGCAGTATTTT

D: .
size: few
J: TRBJ2-7
V: TRBV6-6
CDR3: CASSYMHLGGYEQYF
DNA: TGTGCCAGCAGTTACATGCACCTCGGGGGCTACGAGCAGTACTTC

D: .
size: .
J: TRBJ1-4
V: TRBV4-1
CDR3: CASSQEGLRGSEKLFF
DNA: TGCGCCAGCAGCCAAGAGGGCCTCCGGGGGAGTGAAAAACTGTTTTTT

D: TRBD2
size: once
J: TRBJ2-2
V: TRBV6-6
CDR3: CASSYGTSGTGELFF
DNA: TGTGCCAGCAGTTACGGGACTAGCGGCACCGGGGAGCTGTTTTTT

D: .
size: .
J: TRBJ1-1
V: TRBV19
CDR3: CASSAGRNTEAFF
DNA: TGTGCCAGTAGTGCCGGGAGGAACACTGAAGCTTTCTTT

D: TRBD2
size: .
J: TRBJ2-1
V: TRBV9
CDR3: CASSVASGVFYNEQFF
DNA: TGTGCCAGCAGCGTAGCCAGCGGGGTTTTTTACAATGAGCAGTTCTTC

D: TRBD2
size: .
J: TRBJ2-5
V: TRBV6-6
CDR3: CASSLEGTSGADGAETQYF
DNA: TGTGCCAGCAGCTTAGAAGGGACTAGCGGGGCGGACGGCGCAGAGACCCAGTACTTC

D: .
size: .
J: TRBJ1-1
V: TRBV27
CDR3: CASSSLLYTEAFF
DNA: TGTGCCAGCAGTTCCCTTTTGTACACTGAAGCTTTCTTT

D: .
size: .
J: TRBJ2-2
V: TRBV11-1
CDR3: CASSTGPGTGELFF
DNA: TGTGCCAGCAGCACAGGTCCAGGGACCGGGGAGCTGTTTTTT

D: TRBD2
size: .
J: TRBJ2-2
V: TRBV27
CDR3: CASSASGGLLGELFF
DNA: TGTGCCAGCAGTGCTAGCGGGGGACTCCTGGGGGAGCTGTTTTTT

D: TRBD1
size: .
J: TRBJ2-4
V: TRBV9
CDR3: CASSAPGQKNIQYF
DNA: TGTGCCAGCAGCGCGCCGGGACAGAAAAACATTCAGTACTTC

D: .
size: .
J: TRBJ1-2
V: TRBV9
CDR3: CASSVDGTQNYGYTF
DNA: TGTGCCAGCAGCGTAGACGGGACACAGAACTATGGCTACACCTTC

D: TRBD1
size: once
J: TRBJ1-5
V: TRBV3-1/TRBV3-2
CDR3: CASSPNTGTGVQPQHF
DNA: TGTGCCAGCAGCCCAAATACCGGGACAGGGGTACAGCCCCAGCATTTT

D: .
size: .
J: TRBJ1-2
V: TRBV4-2
CDR3: CASSQDRSSYGYTF
DNA: TGTGCCAGCAGCCAAGACCGATCGAGCTATGGCTACACCTTC

D: TRBD1
size: .
J: TRBJ2-1
V: TRBV6-5
CDR3: CASSLTGLYNEQFF
DNA: TGTGCCAGCAGTTTGACAGGGTTGTACAATGAGCAGTTCTTC